Given below is one T cell receptor beta chain in context. The antigen is not known. Each donor was a healthy Caucasian individual from Russia, aged about 6 to 90. For every donor, a draw yielded around 10 milliliters of peripheral blood. A second PCR, run for about 6 to 12 cycles, used a sample-barcoded 5' primer plus a J-beta primer mix. TCRdb independently ran MiXCR on the 5' RACE reads; one entry per CDR3 protein. This sample has about a million distinct CDR3 sequences, with just over 50% found just once. This sample was included in a study of blood T cells in healthy people across ages. Study-wide points: Compared with aged donors, long-lived donors showed fewer expanded clones, suggesting selection.

This CDR3 has 15 amino acids. The V gene's germline CDR1 is LGHNA and CDR2 YNFKEQ. The sample consisted of blood. The chain is built from TRBV4-2 and TRBJ2-4; 7 bases map to TRBD1. The assigned J gene may be wrong: the sequence end matches TRBJ2-5 better. The clonotype was recovered from a woman aged 60-75 years in good health. This CDR3 reads CASSQTGTDRETQYF. CDR3 nucleotide sequence: TGTGCCAGCAGCCAAACCGGGACAGATCGAGAGACCCAGTACTTC.